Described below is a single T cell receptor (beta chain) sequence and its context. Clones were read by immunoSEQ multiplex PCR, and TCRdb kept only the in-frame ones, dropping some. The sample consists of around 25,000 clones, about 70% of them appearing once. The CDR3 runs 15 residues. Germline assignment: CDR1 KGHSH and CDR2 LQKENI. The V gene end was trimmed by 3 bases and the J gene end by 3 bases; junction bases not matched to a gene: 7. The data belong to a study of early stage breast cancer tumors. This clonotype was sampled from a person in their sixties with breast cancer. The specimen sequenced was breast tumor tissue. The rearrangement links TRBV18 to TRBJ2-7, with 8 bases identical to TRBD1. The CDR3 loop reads CASSPQGAGHYEQYF. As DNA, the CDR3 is TGTGCCAGCTCACCTCAGGGGGCAGGCCACTACGAGCAGTACTTC.